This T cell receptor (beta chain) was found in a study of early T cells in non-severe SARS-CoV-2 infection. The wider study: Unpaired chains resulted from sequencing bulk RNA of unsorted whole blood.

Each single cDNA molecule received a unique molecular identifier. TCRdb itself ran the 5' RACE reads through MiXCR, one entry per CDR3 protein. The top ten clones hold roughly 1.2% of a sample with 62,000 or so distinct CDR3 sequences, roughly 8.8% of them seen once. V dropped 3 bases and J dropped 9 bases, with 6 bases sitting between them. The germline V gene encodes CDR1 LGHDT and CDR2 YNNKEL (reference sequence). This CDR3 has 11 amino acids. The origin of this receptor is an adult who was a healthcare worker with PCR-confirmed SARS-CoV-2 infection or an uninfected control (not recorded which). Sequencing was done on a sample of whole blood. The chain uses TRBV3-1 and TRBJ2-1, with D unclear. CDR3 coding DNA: TGTGCCAGCAGCCAGTTGGTTGAGCAGTTCTTC. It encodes CASSQLVEQFF.